This TCR beta chain was sequenced in a study of blood T cell repertoires in COVID-19. Across the study: Sites in the United States, Italy and Spain provided acute and convalescent COVID-19 samples. The analysed material was cDNA or gDNA that came from T cells, B-cell-depleted T cells, or PBMCs.

Original handling: Researchers report that nucleated cell counts were estimated from reference gene primer amplification. The repertoire was sequenced with immunoSEQ multiplex PCR; TCRdb's copy has only in-frame clones and lacks some. V, J and clone size were drawn from that table, and D and trimming were deduced from the DNA. The data show 300,000 or so clones, 89% seen once. CDR1 SSHAT and CDR2 FNYEAQ come from the germline V gene (reference sequence). CDR3 size: 19 residues. Trimming removed 5 bases at V and 0 bases at J, with 26 bases between. The sample was peripheral blood. This chain uses TRBV7-7 with TRBJ2-7; TRBD1 is a possible D gene (6 bases). The source of this sequence is a man aged 18 to 30 who had recovered from COVID-19. The CDR3 sequence: CASSLTRTQRTDPSYEQYF. In DNA, the CDR3 is TGTGCCAGCAGCCTTACTAGAACCCAGCGGACAGACCCCTCCTACGAGCAGTACTTC.